The clone carrying this TCR beta chain came up once. The data originate from a study of T cell responses to AZD1222 COVID-19 vaccine. Repertoires were generated with immunoSEQ multiplex PCR, while TCRdb's copy carries only in-frame clones and drops some. The data hold around 180,000 clones, with 87% observed a single time. The sample consisted of peripheral blood, taken on day 0 of MenACWY control vaccination. The origin of this receptor is an adult in good health.

The CDR3 loop reads CAWRLQSTGELFF. The CDR3 DNA reads as TGTGCCTGGAGGCTACAGAGCACCGGGGAGCTGTTTTTT. The chain employs TRBV30 and TRBJ2-2, with no clear D. V lost 3 bases, J lost 4 bases, and 9 bases lay in between. In germline, CDR1 is GTSNPN, CDR2 SVGIG (reference sequence). This CDR3 has 13 amino acids.